The 18 T cell receptor beta chains in this list originate from one sample, sequenced in a study of OX40 agonist ivuxolimab in advanced cancers. The assay was immunoSEQ multiplex PCR, and TCRdb's table has in-frame clones only and misses some. The sample holds tens of thousands of clones, about 90% seen once. The material sequenced was CD4+ or CD8+ T cells sorted from blood, taken in a trial of the OX40 agonist ivuxolimab. The receptors here all came from an adult with an advanced solid tumor such as melanoma, head and neck, liver or kidney cancer.

This chain links TRBV19 with TRBJ1-1; TRBD1 is a possible D gene (5 bases). The CDR3 is 13 amino acids. Deletions cut 6 bases from V and 8 bases from J, with 16 bases between. CDR1 and CDR2 (germline): LNHDA, SQIVND (reference sequence). DNA for the CDR3: TGTGCCAGTAGAATGCAGCAGAAGGGGGAAGCTTTCTTT. This sequence encodes CASRMQQKGEAFF.

V is TRBV7-3 and J is TRBJ2-6; D may match TRBD1 or TRBD2 (5 bases each). The CDR3 runs to 17 residues. Trimming took 5 bases from V and 0 from J, leaving 14 bases between them. Germline V lookup: CDR1 SGHTA, CDR2 FQGTGA. The CDR3 DNA sequence: TGTGCCAGCAGCCCGGGGCCGGCTGACTCTGGGGCCAACGTCCTGACTTTC. This sequence encodes CASSPGPADSGANVLTF.

The rearrangement links TRBV6-1 to TRBJ2-7, with no clear D. CDR3 size: 12 residues. V dropped 0 bases and J dropped 5 bases, with 5 bases sitting between them. Germline V CDR1 and CDR2: MNHNS, SASEGT. The CDR3, as DNA: TGTGCCAGCAGTGAAGCTGGACACGAGCAGTACTTC. It specifies CASSEAGHEQYF.

V gene TRBV2 combines with J gene TRBJ1-5, with 7 bases that match TRBD1. The CDR3 has 15 amino acids. Germline trimming cut 6 bases from V and 3 bases from J; bases unmatched to any gene: 8. Germline loops: CDR1 SNHLY, CDR2 FYNNEI. Here the CDR3 DNA reads TGTGCCAGCAGGGGGACAGCCCACCCCAATCAGCCCCAGCATTTT. Translating it yields CASRGTAHPNQPQHF.

This chain's CDR3 is CASRADFRLRGELFF. CDR3 nucleotide sequence: TGTGCCAGCAGGGCAGATTTTCGGCTTCGGGGGGAGCTGTTTTTT. The V call is TRBV28, the J call TRBJ2-2; D unresolved. V dropped 6 bases and J dropped 8 bases, with 19 bases sitting between them. The V gene's germline CDR1 is MDHEN and CDR2 SYDVKM. The CDR3 is 15 amino acids.

This clone is termed medium-sized (0.01 to 0.1%). This rearrangement joins TRBV5-1 to TRBJ1-4; no clear D. This CDR3 contains 16 residues. Trimming removed 1 base at V and 3 bases at J, with 13 bases between. The germline V gene encodes CDR1 SGHRS and CDR2 YFSETQ. CDR3 nucleotide sequence: TGCGCCAGCAGCTTGTCCCTTGGCAATGCTAATGAAAAACTGTTTTTT. As protein: CASSLSLGNANEKLFF.

The chain has TRBV27 and TRBJ1-1, with 7 bases lining up with TRBD1. Trimming at V came to 4 bases and at J to 3 bases, leaving 8 bases not matched to a gene. The CDR3 is 15 residues long. Germline V gene lookup returns CDR1 MNHEY and CDR2 SMNVEV (reference sequence). As DNA, the CDR3 is TGTGCCAGCAGTTCTTACAGGGGCGTAGACACTGAAGCTTTCTTT. It specifies CASSSYRGVDTEAFF.

This chain uses TRBV5-1 with TRBJ2-1; D uncertain. Trimming took 1 base from V and 4 from J, leaving 3 bases between them. The CDR3 covers 12 residues. Per germline, CDR1 SGHRS and CDR2 YFSETQ. Written as DNA, the CDR3 is TGCGCCAGCAGCTTGAGTTACAATGAGCAGTTCTTC. It encodes CASSLSYNEQFF.

This clone was seen once. The chain employs TRBV7-9 and TRBJ1-1; D gene unclear. CDR3 length equals 12 residues. CDR1 and CDR2 from the germline V gene are SEHNR and FQNEAQ (reference sequence). Trimming left V 7 bases short and J 7 bases short, with 13 bases between. CDR3 region: CASTLEGIEAFF. The DNA of the CDR3 is TGTGCCAGCACACTGGAGGGTATTGAAGCTTTCTTT.

The chain uses TRBV9 and TRBJ1-1; D may be TRBD1 (5 bases). Germline CDR1 SGDLS, CDR2 YYNGEE. With 0 bases removed from V and 3 bases from J, the gap between germline ends came to 6 bases. The CDR3 has 13 residues. The CDR3 coding sequence is TGTGCCAGCAGCGTAGCGGGGGACACTGAAGCTTTCTTT. Translated, it gives CASSVAGDTEAFF.

The rearrangement uses TRBV30 and TRBJ2-2; TRBD2 matches at 11 bases. There are 16 residues in the CDR3. CDR1 and CDR2 (germline): GTSNPN, SVGIG (reference sequence). Trimming cost V 4 bases and J 1 base; bases outside gene matches: 5. CDR3 in amino acids: CAWKGLAALNTGELFF. The CDR3 DNA reads as TGTGCCTGGAAGGGACTAGCGGCCCTGAACACCGGGGAGCTGTTTTTT.

This clone was detected only a few times. The CDR3: CASSLRAGVTTDTQYF. CDR3 bases: TGCGCCAGCAGCTTGAGGGCGGGGGTAACCACAGATACGCAGTATTTT. The chain links TRBV5-1 to TRBJ2-3, with 7 bases aligning to TRBD2. Losses at the gene ends were 1 base for V and 2 bases for J; bases not matched to a gene: 7. CDR3 length: 16 amino acids. CDR1 SGHRS and CDR2 YFSETQ come from the germline V gene. Together with reference TRBV5-1 and TRBJ2-3, the CDR3 gives the full variable domain: KAGVTQTPRYLIKTRGQQVTLSCSPISGHRSVSWYQQTPGQGLQFLFEYFSETQRNKGNFPGRFSGRQFSNSRSEMNVSTLELGDSALYLCASSLRAGVTTDTQYFGPGTRLTVL.

The chain recombines TRBV11-3 with TRBJ1-4; D unclear. The length of the CDR3 is 14 residues. Trimming stripped 5 bases from V and 5 bases from J, with 12 bases between. In germline, CDR1 is SGHNT, CDR2 YENEEA. CDR3 coding DNA: TGTGCCAGCAGCCCACCACCAAAGAATGAAAAACTGTTTTTT. Protein product: CASSPPPKNEKLFF. Supplemented by reference TRBV11-3 and TRBJ1-4, the full variable domain reads EAGVVQSPRYKIIEKKQPVAFWCNPISGHNTLYWYLQNLGQGPELLIRYENEEAVDDSQLPKDRFSAERLKGVDSTLKIQPAELGDSAVYLCASSPPPKNEKLFFGSGTQLSVL.

The chain uses TRBV11-2 and TRBJ2-1; TRBD2 aligns across 8 bases. The CDR3 spans 16 residues. The junction had 12 bases not matched to a gene; V was cut back by 5 bases and J by 6 bases. Per the germline V gene, CDR1 is SGHAT and CDR2 is FQNNGV. The chain's CDR3 is CASSLRTSSSGNEQFF. For the CDR3, the DNA is TGTGCCAGCAGCCTAAGGACTAGCAGTTCGGGCAATGAGCAGTTCTTC.

The CDR3 nucleotides are TGTGCCTGGAGTACCGTAGCCAAAAACATTCAGTACTTC. It specifies CAWSTVAKNIQYF. V and J are TRBV30 and TRBJ2-4; the D is unclear. The germline V gene has CDR1 GTSNPN and CDR2 SVGIG (reference sequence). The CDR3 sequence is 13 residues long. Between the trimmed V and J ends, which lost 2 bases and 0 bases, there was a span of 5 bases.

The rearrangement uses TRBV20-1 and TRBJ2-5; D is uncertain. With the DNA end fitting TRBJ2-7 better, the J assignment may be wrong. Germline values: CDR1 DFQATT, CDR2 SNEGSKA (reference sequence). The CDR3 loop spans 11 amino acids. CDR3 in amino acids: CSARGGYEQYF. DNA for the CDR3: TGCAGTGCTAGGGGCGGATACGAGCAGTACTTC.

The chain joins TRBV6-1 to TRBJ2-7; D gene uncertain. This CDR3 region has 11 residues. Trimming took 11 bases from V and 2 from J, leaving 10 bases between them. CDR1 and CDR2 from the germline V gene are MNHNS and SASEGT. In nucleotides, the CDR3 is TGTGCCTCCACAGTGACCTACGAGCAGTACTTC. It codes for CASTVTYEQYF.

This chain uses TRBV29-1 with TRBJ1-4, with TRBD1 matching 8 bases. Trimming took 6 bases from V and 7 from J; bases not matched to a gene: 7. The germline gives CDR1 SQVTM, CDR2 ANQGSEA. CDR3 length equals 13 residues. CDR3 residues: CSVSGGVGEKLFF. In DNA form, the CDR3 reads TGCAGCGTCTCAGGGGGCGTGGGTGAAAAACTGTTTTTT.